These 25 T cell receptor beta chains were sequenced from one sample in a study of blood T cells in healthy people across ages (dated by TCRdb to between 2015 and 2017). Libraries were constructed by 5' RACE. TCRdb lists the instrument as Illumina HiSeq 2500. A second PCR of about 7 to 12 cycles was run with a J-beta primer mix and a sample-barcoded 5' primer. The raw public reads went through TCRdb reprocessing: fastp at Q25, MiXCR clone calling, in-frame beta chains kept. CDR3 protein sequences are deduplicated, and each keeps its most common genes and DNA. A total of about 1.7 million distinct CDR3 sequences appear in this sample, under 30% of them only once. The leading ten clones occupy over 7% of the sample. The sample comprised blood. Receptor source: a woman in her 30s in good health.

The chain employs TRBV15 and TRBJ2-5; D is ambiguous. V was trimmed by 5 bases and J by 4 bases, leaving 20 bases between them. This CDR3 has 16 residues. From germline, CDR1 is LNHNV and CDR2 YYDKDF (reference sequence). The CDR3 loop is CATSPHGRLPLETQYF. DNA of the CDR3: TGTGCCACCAGCCCTCACGGACGACTCCCCTTAGAGACCCAGTACTTC. Using reference TRBV15 and TRBJ2-5 for the parts outside the CDR3, the full variable domain is DAMVIQNPRYQVTQFGKPVTLSCSQTLNHNVMYWYQQKSSQAPKLLFHYYDKDFNNEADTPDNFQSRRPNTSFCFLDIRSPGLGDTAMYLCATSPHGRLPLETQYFGPGTRLLVL.

This clonotype has a count of ten or more. The rearrangement uses TRBV7-2 and TRBJ2-3, with a tentative D call TRBD1 (5 bases). Per the germline V gene, CDR1 is SGHTA and CDR2 is FQGNSA. The germline V and J ends were trimmed by 3 bases and 6 bases, with 10 bases remaining between them. The CDR3 consists of 13 residues. CDR3 protein: CASSLRPGDTQYF. DNA of the CDR3: TGTGCCAGCAGCTTGAGACCAGGGGATACGCAGTATTTT.

This clonotype has a handful of counts. The chain employs TRBV6-2 or TRBV6-3 and TRBJ2-5; 11 bases line up with TRBD2. The CDR3 consists of 17 residues. CDR1 and CDR2 from the germline V gene are MNHEY and SVGEGT. Losses at the gene ends were 0 bases for V and 5 bases for J; bases not matched to a gene: 8. The CDR3 spells CASSYSATSGSFETQYF. CDR3 DNA: TGTGCCAGCAGTTACTCGGCTACTAGCGGGAGTTTTGAGACCCAGTACTTC.

There are a few counts of this clonotype. The chain couples TRBV11-2 to TRBJ1-4, with D maybe TRBD1 (6 bases). CDR1 SGHAT and CDR2 FQNNGV come from the germline V gene. The CDR3 is made up of 20 amino acids. Trimming left V 0 bases short and J 0 bases short, with 20 bases between. The CDR3 here is CASSLDSLRRDTPTNEKLFF. CDR3 bases: TGTGCCAGCAGCTTAGATTCCTTGAGACGGGACACCCCAACTAATGAAAAACTGTTTTTT.

This chain links TRBV7-2 with TRBJ2-5; 10 bases fit TRBD2. This CDR3 contains 16 residues. Germline assignment: CDR1 SGHTA and CDR2 FQGNSA. The ends lost 2 bases at V and 3 bases at J; junction bases unmatched: 6. This CDR3 reads CASSLPVLAGEETQYF. The CDR3 region has the DNA TGTGCCAGCAGCTTACCCGTCCTAGCGGGAGAAGAGACCCAGTACTTC.

This clonotype was counted only a few times. The J gene is TRBJ1-2, the V gene TRBV4-2; weak D call: TRBD1 (5 bases). V lost 2 bases, J lost 6 bases, and 16 bases lay in between. The germline gives CDR1 LGHNA, CDR2 YNFKEQ. The CDR3 extends over 15 amino acids. The chain's CDR3 is CASSQNLGPKNGYTF. The CDR3 nucleotides are TGTGCCAGCAGCCAAAACCTGGGACCGAAGAATGGCTACACCTTC.

This clonotype has just a few counts. The chain recombines TRBV6-2 or TRBV6-3 with TRBJ1-2, with no clear D. CDR3 length equals 14 residues. V shed 5 bases and J shed 7 bases, with 17 bases lying between them. Germline loops: CDR1 MNHEY, CDR2 SVGEGT. CDR3 loop: CASSNVATASGYTF. The CDR3 region has the DNA TGTGCCAGCAGTAACGTAGCCACAGCTTCTGGCTACACCTTC.

V gene TRBV2 combines with J gene TRBJ1-5; D unclear. V was pared by 5 bases and J by 2 bases, with 10 bases between. This CDR3 has 14 residues. The germline CDR1 and CDR2 sequences are SNHLY and FYNNEI. DNA of the CDR3: TGTGCCAGCAGTCCCGACACCGGCAATCAGCCCCAGCATTTT. Residues: CASSPDTGNQPQHF.

This rearrangement joins TRBV9 to TRBJ1-1; D gene unclear. Trimming left V 0 bases short and J 5 bases short, with 8 bases between. CDR1 and CDR2 from the germline V gene are SGDLS and YYNGEE. CDR3 length equals 13 residues. The CDR3 region has the DNA TGTGCCAGCAGCGTAGAGGGCCGGACTGAAGCTTTCTTT. Protein: CASSVEGRTEAFF.

This clonotype has more than one count but fewer than ten. A read error may account for a junction end that differs from germline. The chain links TRBV9 to TRBJ1-2; TRBD1 is a possible D gene (6 bases). Germline lookup yields CDR1 SGDLS and CDR2 YYNGEE. CDR3 length: 13 residues. Written as DNA, the CDR3 is TGTGCCAGCACCGTACTACAGGGCGTTGGCTACACCTTC. Translating it yields CASTVLQGVGYTF. Drawing the rest from reference TRBV9 and TRBJ1-2, the complete variable domain is DSGVTQTPKHLITATGQRVTLRCSPRSGDLSVYWYQQSLDQGLQFLIQYYNGEERAKGNILERFSAQQFPDLHSELNLSSLELGDSALYFCASTVLQGVGYTFGSGTRLTVV.

This clonotype appeared a few times. In DNA, the CDR3 is TGTGCCAGCAGTTTGCCGGGACTAGCACTCAATGAGCAGTTCTTC. It specifies CASSLPGLALNEQFF. The chain carries TRBV5-4 and TRBJ2-1; 9 bases align to TRBD2. The J segment lost 6 bases and the V segment lost 5 bases, leaving 9 bases of the junction unmatched. This CDR3 comprises 15 residues. CDR1 is SGHNT and CDR2 is YYREEE in the germline V gene (reference sequence).

V gene TRBV10-3 combines with J gene TRBJ1-2, with a tentative D call TRBD1 (5 bases). Germline CDR1 and CDR2: ENHRY and SYGVKD. The CDR3 covers 11 residues. V lost 6 bases, J lost 8 bases, and 10 bases lay in between. As DNA, the CDR3 is TGTGCCATCAGGGGGGAGGGCGGCTACACCTTC. This sequence encodes CAIRGEGGYTF.

The rearrangement links TRBV6-6 to TRBJ1-5; maybe TRBD1 (5 bases). V was trimmed by 11 bases and J by 1 base, leaving 15 bases between them. The CDR3 is 14 amino acids. The V gene's germline CDR1 is MNHNY and CDR2 SVGAGI (reference sequence). CDR3 residues: CAGRPGRSNQPQHF. The CDR3 nucleotides read TGTGCCGGTCGCCCAGGGAGGAGCAATCAGCCCCAGCATTTT.

This clonotype was detected ten times or more. This chain connects TRBV15 to TRBJ2-7; TRBD1 matches 7 bases. V shed 1 base and J 5 bases; nucleotides not matched to a gene: 5. This CDR3 region has 14 residues. The germline CDR1 and CDR2 sequences are LNHNV and YYDKDF (reference sequence). Here the CDR3 DNA reads TGTGCCACCAGCAGAGTCGAAACAGGGGACGAGCAGTACTTC. Residues: CATSRVETGDEQYF.

The gene calls are TRBV4-1 and TRBJ2-1; perhaps TRBD2 as D (6 bases). The germline V and J ends were trimmed by 3 bases and 15 bases, with 12 bases remaining between them. The CDR3 covers 11 residues. Germline V gene sequence: CDR1 MGHRA, CDR2 YSYEKL. The CDR3 nucleotides read TGCGCCAGCAGCCATCAGACTAGTCGGTTCTTC. Protein product: CASSHQTSRFF.

There are many counts of this clonotype. V is TRBV29-1 and J is TRBJ2-1, with 12 positions matching TRBD2. Germline V gene sequence: CDR1 SQVTM, CDR2 ANQGSEA. The J segment lost 14 bases and the V segment lost 7 bases, leaving 9 bases of the junction unmatched. CDR3 size: 12 residues. CDR3 region: CSATTSGRMEFF. The CDR3 DNA follows: TGCAGCGCCACGACTAGCGGGAGAATGGAGTTCTTC.

The rearrangement uses TRBV7-3 and TRBJ2-2, with D possibly called TRBD1 or TRBD2 (5 bases each). Germline CDR1 SGHTA, CDR2 FQGTGA. The ends were cut back, 5 bases at V and 4 bases at J, with 14 bases in the middle. This CDR3 spans 15 amino acids. CDR3: CASSPLGVGTGELFF. The CDR3 DNA sequence: TGTGCCAGCAGCCCCTTGGGGGTAGGCACCGGGGAGCTGTTTTTT. The variable domain in full, with the rest retrieved from reference TRBV7-3 and TRBJ2-2, is GAGVSQTPSNKVTEKGKYVELRCDPISGHTALYWYRQSLGQGPEFLIYFQGTGAADDSGLPNDRFFAVRPEGSVSTLKIQRTERGDSAVYLCASSPLGVGTGELFFGEGSRLTVL.

For this clonotype: A clone one base away is much larger, so this may be a read error. The V call is TRBV29-1, the J call TRBJ2-1, with no clear D. Germline CDR1 SQVTM, CDR2 ANQGSEA. Between the trimmed V and J ends, which lost 6 bases and 0 bases, there was a span of 12 bases. This CDR3 has 14 amino acids. For the CDR3, the DNA is TGCAGCGTCCAACCAAAGCACTCCTACAATGAGCAGTTCTTC. It is translated as CSVQPKHSYNEQFF.

This clonotype was counted between two and nine times. The CDR3 DNA sequence: TGTGCCAGCAGCTTAATGGAATGGGCGGACAATGAGCAGTTCTTC. The encoded protein is CASSLMEWADNEQFF. The chain couples TRBV7-3 to TRBJ2-1; D not resolved. V was pared by 1 base and J by 5 bases, with 12 bases between. Germline-derived CDR1 and CDR2 are SGHTA and FQGTGA. This CDR3 has 15 amino acids. Full variable domain (remainder filled in from reference TRBV7-3 and TRBJ2-1): GAGVSQTPSNKVTEKGKYVELRCDPISGHTALYWYRQSLGQGPEFLIYFQGTGAADDSGLPNDRFFAVRPEGSVSTLKIQRTERGDSAVYLCASSLMEWADNEQFFGPGTRLTVL.

This clonotype was seen a handful of times. An end of the junction differs from the germline gene, which may be a read error. This chain links TRBV6-1 with TRBJ1-2, with a possible D match to TRBD1 (6 bases). The CDR3 length is 13 residues. Germline CDR1 MNHNS, CDR2 SASEGT. CDR3 sequence: CASREAGEHGYTF. In DNA, the CDR3 is TGTGCCAGCAGGGAAGCAGGGGAACATGGCTACACCTTC.

The CDR3 loop reads CSVWVEAQYF. In DNA form, the CDR3 reads TGCAGCGTTTGGGTCGAGGCCCAGTACTTC. V gene TRBV29-1 combines with J gene TRBJ2-5; D not certain. CDR1 is SQVTM and CDR2 is ANQGSEA in the germline V gene. The CDR3 is 10 residues long. The V gene lost 5 bases and the J gene lost 9 bases, with 10 bases spanning the gap.

The chain combines TRBV7-3 with TRBJ1-1; no clear D. V was clipped by 5 bases and J by 0 bases, with 13 bases between them. There are 15 residues in the CDR3. Germline V gene lookup returns CDR1 SGHTA and CDR2 FQGTGA. In DNA form, the CDR3 reads TGTGCCAGCAGCACCCCACACCGTATGAACACTGAAGCTTTCTTT. This sequence encodes CASSTPHRMNTEAFF.

Ten or more counts support this clonotype. This chain connects TRBV20-1 to TRBJ2-7; possibly TRBD2 for D (6 bases). This CDR3 is 13 amino acids long. From germline, CDR1 is DFQATT and CDR2 SNEGSKA (reference sequence). CDR3 in DNA: TGCAGCGGAAGGGACTCGGGGGTACACGAGCAGTACTTC. As protein: CSGRDSGVHEQYF.

This clonotype was picked up a small number of times. V and J are TRBV5-5 and TRBJ2-1, with D perhaps TRBD2 (5 bases). The length of the CDR3 is 15 residues. Germline CDR1 SGHKS, CDR2 YYEKEE (reference sequence). V was clipped by 3 bases and J by 6 bases, with 16 bases between them. CDR3 DNA: TGTGCCAGCAGCTACGGAGGAGCGAGGCGCAATGAGCAGTTCTTC. Translated, it gives CASSYGGARRNEQFF.

As concerns this clonotype: One junction end disagrees with the germline gene, perhaps due to a read error. CDR3 in DNA: TGTACCAGCAGCTTCCGGGGAGGGACCTACGAGCAGTACTTC. It translates to CTSSFRGGTYEQYF. J is TRBJ2-7 and V is TRBV11-2; the match to TRBD2 covers 7 bases. Germline CDR1 reads SGHAT; CDR2 reads FQNNGV. The CDR3 is 14 residues long.